The rows below give T cell receptor beta chains drawn from one sample of a study of CD8+ T cells in alopecia areata. Clones were read by immunoSEQ multiplex PCR, and TCRdb kept only the in-frame ones, dropping some. The repertoire holds about 37,000 clones, with 45% to 65% as singletons. The sample taken for sequencing was CD4+ Tregs sorted from blood. Every receptor here comes from a human donor with alopecia areata. The CDR3 runs from the conserved cysteine through the conserved F or W. A D gene is named only where the DNA matches it firmly. The size entry is marked missing in some rows and otherwise reads once, few, many or a size class.

size: NA
V: TRBV6-5
D: NA
J: TRBJ2-3
DNA: TGTGCCAGCAGTTCAGGAAGACTAGAGGAAACAGATACGCAGTATTTT
CDR3: CASSSGRLEETDTQYF

size: NA
V: TRBV5-1
D: NA
J: TRBJ2-5
DNA: TGCGCCAGCAGCCTTTCCGTAGAGACCCAGTACTTC
CDR3: CASSLSVETQYF

size: NA
V: TRBV28
D: TRBD1
J: TRBJ2-3
DNA: TGTGCCAGCAGTTCCAGGGACAGGGGGTCCACAGATACGCAGTATTTT
CDR3: CASSSRDRGSTDTQYF

size: NA
V: TRBV4-3
D: NA
J: TRBJ2-7
DNA: TGCGCCAGCAGCCAAGAACTGTCGAGGGTGTCAGAGCAGTACTTC
CDR3: CASSQELSRVSEQYF

size: few
V: TRBV5-1
D: NA
J: TRBJ1-1
DNA: TGCGCCAGCAGCACAGATATGAACACTGAAGCTTTCTTT
CDR3: CASSTDMNTEAFF

size: NA
V: TRBV7-3
D: NA
J: TRBJ2-3
DNA: TGTGCCAGCAGCTCCCATGGGATTTTCACAGATACGCAGTATTTT
CDR3: CASSSHGIFTDTQYF

size: NA
V: TRBV7-2
D: TRBD1
J: TRBJ2-1
DNA: TGTGCCAGCAGCCTCGGACAGGGGAGGAATGAGCAGTTCTTC
CDR3: CASSLGQGRNEQFF

size: few
V: TRBV5-1
D: TRBD2
J: TRBJ2-1
DNA: TGCGCCAGCAGCTTGTCGTCGGTAGCGGGGCCCCAGTTCTTC
CDR3: CASSLSSVAGPQFF

size: NA
V: TRBV4-3
D: NA
J: TRBJ1-2
DNA: TGCGCCAGCAGCCAAGATCCGACCCGGGGCGGCTACACCTTC
CDR3: CASSQDPTRGGYTF

size: few
V: TRBV18
D: NA
J: TRBJ1-2
DNA: TGTGCCAGCTCCTCCGGATCCGGGCAAAACTATGGCTACACCTTC
CDR3: CASSSGSGQNYGYTF

size: NA
V: TRBV7-2
D: NA
J: TRBJ1-5
DNA: TGTGCCAGCAGCCCTAGCAGGGAGGGGCCCCAGCATTTT
CDR3: CASSPSREGPQHF

size: NA
V: TRBV4-2
D: NA
J: TRBJ2-2
DNA: TGTGCCAGCAGCCAAGAGAATCTCAGGGTCACCGGGGAGCTGTTTTTT
CDR3: CASSQENLRVTGELFF

size: NA
V: TRBV12-5
D: NA
J: TRBJ1-3
DNA: TGTGCTAGTGGTTTCGCCTCGGGGCTGCCCCCTGGAAACACCATATATTTT
CDR3: CASGFASGLPPGNTIYF

size: NA
V: TRBV11-3
D: TRBD1
J: TRBJ1-2
DNA: TGTGCCAGCAGCGGGCCGTGGGGACAGGGAAAAGGCTACACCTTC
CDR3: CASSGPWGQGKGYTF

size: NA
V: TRBV18
D: TRBD1
J: TRBJ1-2
DNA: TGTGCCAGCTCACCAGCGATAGGACAGGGAGGCGGCTACACCTTC
CDR3: CASSPAIGQGGGYTF

size: NA
V: TRBV7-2
D: TRBD1
J: TRBJ1-2
DNA: TGTGCCAGCACCGGGACAGGGAGAGGCTACACCTTC
CDR3: CASTGTGRGYTF

size: NA
V: TRBV5-1
D: NA
J: TRBJ2-2
DNA: TGCGCCAGCAGCTTGGGGCAACCCAACACCGGGGAGCTGTTTTTT
CDR3: CASSLGQPNTGELFF

size: NA
V: TRBV4-1
D: TRBD1
J: TRBJ1-2
DNA: TGCGCCAGCAGCCCTGGGACAGCCTCTAACTATGGCTACACCTTC
CDR3: CASSPGTASNYGYTF

size: NA
V: TRBV9
D: TRBD1
J: TRBJ1-6
DNA: TGTGCCAGCAGCGCCCGGACAGGGGTCGGACCCCTCCACTTT
CDR3: CASSARTGVGPLHF

size: NA
V: TRBV7-9
D: NA
J: TRBJ2-1
DNA: TGTGCCAGCAGCTTCGAGAGTGAGCAGTTCTTC
CDR3: CASSFESEQFF

size: few
V: TRBV2
D: NA
J: TRBJ2-1
DNA: TGTGCCAGCAGGGCCTTCGGGGGAGTAGAGTTCTTC
CDR3: CASRAFGGVEFF

size: NA
V: TRBV5-1
D: TRBD1
J: TRBJ2-3
DNA: TGCGCCAGCAGCTTGGTGAGGGACAGCCGGACTAGCACAGATACGCAGTATTTT
CDR3: CASSLVRDSRTSTDTQYF

size: NA
V: TRBV10-3
D: NA
J: TRBJ2-3
DNA: TGTGCCATCAGTACGGATAGCACAGATACGCAGTATTTT
CDR3: CAISTDSTDTQYF

size: NA
V: TRBV4-3
D: TRBD1
J: TRBJ2-3
DNA: TGCGCCAGCAGCCAGCGAAGGACAGGGGGCCTCACAGATACGCAGTATTTT
CDR3: CASSQRRTGGLTDTQYF

size: NA
V: TRBV6-5
D: NA
J: TRBJ1-5
DNA: TGTGCCAGCAGTGCCCTTGGGGATAGCAATCAGCCCCAGCATTTT
CDR3: CASSALGDSNQPQHF

size: NA
V: TRBV19
D: NA
J: TRBJ2-7
DNA: TGTGCCAGTAGTACAACAGCGTCCAGGGGATACGAGCAGTACTTC
CDR3: CASSTTASRGYEQYF

size: NA
V: TRBV27
D: TRBD1
J: TRBJ2-7
DNA: TGTGCCAGCAGCCTTGGACAGGCCTTCGGCGAGCAGTACTTC
CDR3: CASSLGQAFGEQYF

size: few
V: TRBV5-8
D: NA
J: TRBJ2-6
DNA: TGTGCCAGCAGCTTGAGGCAGATTGGGGCCAACGTCCTGACTTTC
CDR3: CASSLRQIGANVLTF

size: NA
V: TRBV5-6
D: NA
J: TRBJ1-1
DNA: TGTGCCAGCAGTTACCGCCTGTTGAACACTGAAGCTTTCTTT
CDR3: CASSYRLLNTEAFF

size: NA
V: TRBV7-9
D: TRBD2
J: TRBJ2-3
DNA: TGTGCCAGCAGCGTGGGACTAGCGGGCCCTAGCACAGATACGCAGTATTTT
CDR3: CASSVGLAGPSTDTQYF

size: few
V: TRBV4-1
D: NA
J: TRBJ2-5
DNA: TGCGCCAGCAGCCAAGGTCAACAGTGCCAGTACTTC
CDR3: CASSQGQQCQYF

size: few
V: TRBV29-1
D: NA
J: TRBJ2-2
DNA: TGCAGCGCCCAGCTCCTGTCCGTCGGCACCGGGGAGCTGTTTTTT
CDR3: CSAQLLSVGTGELFF

size: NA
V: TRBV27
D: NA
J: TRBJ2-1
DNA: TGTGCCAGCAGTTGGGGGGCTCTCTACAATGAGCAGTTCTTC
CDR3: CASSWGALYNEQFF

size: once
V: TRBV28
D: NA
J: TRBJ2-1
DNA: TGTGCCAGCACGGAGCACAATGAGCAGTTCTTC
CDR3: CASTEHNEQFF

size: once
V: TRBV28
D: NA
J: TRBJ2-7
DNA: TGTGCCAGCAGCTCCCCGGGGGACTACGAGCAGTACTTC
CDR3: CASSSPGDYEQYF

size: medium-sized
V: TRBV2
D: TRBD2
J: TRBJ2-3
DNA: TGTGCCAGCAGGGAAATGGGTAGCGGGGTCACAGATACGCAGTATTTT
CDR3: CASREMGSGVTDTQYF

size: NA
V: TRBV11-2
D: NA
J: TRBJ2-7
DNA: TGTGCCAGCAGCTTTCCGGGACTCCGCTACGAGCAGTACTTC
CDR3: CASSFPGLRYEQYF

size: NA
V: TRBV7-2
D: NA
J: TRBJ2-7
DNA: TGTGCCAGCAGCTTACACAGGGTCCACGAGCAGTACTTC
CDR3: CASSLHRVHEQYF

size: NA
V: TRBV28
D: NA
J: TRBJ1-4
DNA: TGTGCCAGCAGTCGGCTTGGGTTGGCTAATGAAAAACTGTTTTTT
CDR3: CASSRLGLANEKLFF

size: NA
V: TRBV7-9
D: NA
J: TRBJ2-7
DNA: TGTGCCAGCAGCCGGGGAAACACGGCCTACGAGCAGTACTTC
CDR3: CASSRGNTAYEQYF

size: NA
V: TRBV19
D: NA
J: TRBJ2-5
DNA: TGTGCCAGTAGGCCTCTGGGAGGCGAGACCCAGTACTTC
CDR3: CASRPLGGETQYF

size: once
V: TRBV19
D: NA
J: TRBJ1-1
DNA: TGTGCCAGTATTCAAACGGGGGTGGTGACTGAAGCTTTCTTT
CDR3: CASIQTGVVTEAFF

size: NA
V: TRBV7-9
D: NA
J: TRBJ2-7
DNA: TGTGCCAGCAGCTTAACTTGGGAGCAGTACTTC
CDR3: CASSLTWEQYF

size: NA
V: TRBV9
D: TRBD2
J: TRBJ2-3
DNA: TGTGCCAGCAGCGTAGTGGACAGTCGGCGGGAGGGCACAGATACGCAGTATTTT
CDR3: CASSVVDSRREGTDTQYF

size: NA
V: TRBV7-2
D: NA
J: TRBJ2-6
DNA: TGTGCCAGCAGCTTGTGGGTCTCTGGGGCCAACGTCCTGACTTTC
CDR3: CASSLWVSGANVLTF

size: few
V: TRBV9
D: TRBD1
J: TRBJ1-2
DNA: TGTGCCAGCAGCGGTGGGACAGGCTATGGCTACACCTTC
CDR3: CASSGGTGYGYTF

size: few
V: TRBV23-1
D: NA
J: TRBJ1-5
DNA: TGCGCCAGCAATCGGGGCCAGCCCCAGCATTTT
CDR3: CASNRGQPQHF

size: NA
V: TRBV30
D: NA
J: TRBJ2-7
DNA: TGTGCCTGGACGTGGGAGTGGGGCTACGAGCAGTACTTC
CDR3: CAWTWEWGYEQYF

size: few
V: TRBV5-4
D: NA
J: TRBJ2-5
DNA: TGTGCCAGCAGCTTCGGACAGCGGGAGACCCAGTACTTC
CDR3: CASSFGQRETQYF

size: NA
V: TRBV7-2
D: TRBD2
J: TRBJ2-3
DNA: TGTGCCAGCAGCCCCTGGGGGGGTAGCACAGATACGCAGTATTTT
CDR3: CASSPWGGSTDTQYF

size: NA
V: TRBV30
D: NA
J: TRBJ1-4
DNA: TGTGCCTGGAGGGCTACGCCGGGAAGGGGGAGGTGGGGTGAAAAACTGTTTTTT
CDR3: CAWRATPGRGRWGEKLFF